This T cell receptor (beta chain) is from a study of blood T cell repertoires in COVID-19. The wider study: The United States, Italy and Spain provided the acute and convalescent COVID-19 samples. Sample material is recorded as cDNA or gDNA derived from T cells, B-cell-depleted T cells, or PBMCs.

In the study's own analysis: Reference gene primer amplification gave estimated nucleated cell counts. TCRdb's copy holds only in-frame clones and misses some; the assay was immunoSEQ multiplex PCR. From that table come the V and J calls and clone size; the DNA was used to work out D and trimming. Altogether more than 100,000 clones are present, roughly four fifths being singletons, with the ten largest covering approximately 16%. This clonotype was obtained from a woman aged 45-65 years with acute or convalescent COVID-19. Sample: peripheral blood.

CDR3 residues: CASSGGTDRYGYTF. Here the CDR3 DNA reads TGTGCCAGCAGCGGGGGGACAGACCGCTATGGCTACACCTTC. The V call is TRBV5-5, the J call TRBJ1-2, with 7 nucleotides matching TRBD1. The germline V gene has CDR1 SGHKS and CDR2 YYEKEE (reference sequence). The CDR3 has 14 residues. V lost 4 bases, J lost 4 bases, and 7 bases stayed unmatched.